This TCR beta chain was sequenced in a study of T cell responses to AZD1222 COVID-19 vaccine. Notes on this clone: Its antigen is still unknown.

Sequenced by immunoSEQ multiplex PCR; TCRdb stores in-frame clones only, minus some. The sample has about 150,000 clones; approximately 89% are singletons. Germline CDR1 reads KGHSH; CDR2 reads LQKENI. V was pared by 5 bases and J by 4 bases, with 14 bases between. CDR3 length equals 15 residues. Study-level findings and limits: When two AZD1222 doses had been given, Spike-specific TCR breadth and depth rose. Mapped onto spike, vaccine-associated CD4 TCRs spanned it and were dominant at 160-218 and 743-854. Only after the peak T cell response were repertoires sampled.

The receptor was derived from an adult in good health. Sequencing used peripheral blood, obtained on day 0 of AZD1222 vaccination. The genes are TRBV18 and TRBJ2-2; weak D call: TRBD1 (6 bases). CDR3 sequence reads: CASSDRQGGTGELFF. CDR3 nucleotide sequence: TGTGCCAGCTCAGACAGGCAGGGCGGCACCGGGGAGCTGTTTTTT.